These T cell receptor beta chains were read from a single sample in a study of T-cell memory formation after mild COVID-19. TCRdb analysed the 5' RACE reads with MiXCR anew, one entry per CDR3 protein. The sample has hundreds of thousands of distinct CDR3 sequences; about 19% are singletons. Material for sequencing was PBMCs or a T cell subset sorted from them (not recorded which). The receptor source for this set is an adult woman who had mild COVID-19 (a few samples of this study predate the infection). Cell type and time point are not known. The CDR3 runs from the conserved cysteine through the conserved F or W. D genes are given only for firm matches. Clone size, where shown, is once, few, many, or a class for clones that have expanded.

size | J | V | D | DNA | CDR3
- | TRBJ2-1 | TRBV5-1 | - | TGCGCCAGCAGCTTAAGATTGGGTGGGGCCTACAATGAGCAGTTCTTC | CASSLRLGGAYNEQFF
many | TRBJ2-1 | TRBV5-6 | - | TGTGCCAGCAGCTTGGGGGGAGGTTCGAGAGGTGAGCAGTTCTTC | CASSLGGGSRGEQFF
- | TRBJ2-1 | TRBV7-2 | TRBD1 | TGTGCCAGCAGCCCTCCGGGACAGGGAAGCAATGAGCAGTTCTTC | CASSPPGQGSNEQFF
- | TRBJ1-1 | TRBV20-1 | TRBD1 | TGCAGTGCTAACCGCCAGGGGGCGCCGACCACTGAAGCTTTCTTT | CSANRQGAPTTEAFF
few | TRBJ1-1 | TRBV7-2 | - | TGTGCCAGCAGCATAGAAGGGGTGAACACTGAAGCTTTCTTT | CASSIEGVNTEAFF
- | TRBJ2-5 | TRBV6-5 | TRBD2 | TGTGCCAGCAGTTACTCGAGTTGGCGCGGGGGAGAGACCCAGTACTTC | CASSYSSWRGGETQYF
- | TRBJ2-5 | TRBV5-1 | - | TGCGCCAGCGCCACACCCCTCCAAGAGACCCAGTACTTC | CASATPLQETQYF
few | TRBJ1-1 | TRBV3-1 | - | TGTGCCAGCAGCCAGGGTTGGGGGAGTAAAGCTGAAGCTTTCTTT | CASSQGWGSKAEAFF
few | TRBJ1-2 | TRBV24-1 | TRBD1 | TGTGCCACCAGTGCTTCCAGGGGGCTCGATGGCTACACCTTC | CATSASRGLDGYTF
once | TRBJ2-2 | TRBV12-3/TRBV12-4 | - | TGTGCCAGCATCCTTTCCCCCGGGGAGCTGTTTTTT | CASILSPGELFF
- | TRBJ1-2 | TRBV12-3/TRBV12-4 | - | TGTGCCAGCAGTTTGATGGGTGACTATGGCTACACCTTC | CASSLMGDYGYTF
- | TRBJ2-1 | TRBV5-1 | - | TGCGCCAGCAGCTTTGTGCAGTACAATGAGCAGTTCTTC | CASSFVQYNEQFF
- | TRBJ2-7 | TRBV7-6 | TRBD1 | TGTGCCAGCAGCCCGCAGGGGGCGTCAGTCGAGCAGTACTTC | CASSPQGASVEQYF
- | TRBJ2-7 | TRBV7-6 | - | TGTGCCAGCAGCCCCATGTCCTACGAGCAGTACTTC | CASSPMSYEQYF
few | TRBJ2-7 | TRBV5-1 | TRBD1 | TGCGCCAGCAGCGCTGGACAGGTTCCCGAGCAGTACTTC | CASSAGQVPEQYF
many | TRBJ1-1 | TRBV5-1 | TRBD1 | TGCGCCAGCAGCTTGGGACAGGGGATGAACACTGAAGCTTTCTTT | CASSLGQGMNTEAFF
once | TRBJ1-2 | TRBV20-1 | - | TGCAGTGCCAGTACAGGGCAAGGCGGCTACACCTTC | CSASTGQGGYTF
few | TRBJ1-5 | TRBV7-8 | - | TGTGCCAGCAGCTTAGAGTGGGTGGGGGTGTCAAGTCAGCCCCAGCATTTT | CASSLEWVGVSSQPQHF
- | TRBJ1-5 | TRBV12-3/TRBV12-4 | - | TGTGCCAGCAGCCCGTCAATAGCCTCAGATCAGCCCCAGCATTTT | CASSPSIASDQPQHF
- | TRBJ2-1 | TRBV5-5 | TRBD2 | TGTGCCACGCATGGACTAGCGGCATTGAGCTCCTACAATGAGCAGTTCTTC | CATHGLAALSSYNEQFF
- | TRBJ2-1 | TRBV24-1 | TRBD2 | TGTGCCACCAGTGATCCCGGGAGGGCTGATGAGCAGTTCTTC | CATSDPGRADEQFF
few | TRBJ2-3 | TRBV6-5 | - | TGTGCCAGCCTCTCAACCACAGATACGCAGTATTTT | CASLSTTDTQYF
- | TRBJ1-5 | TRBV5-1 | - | TGCGCCAGCAGCTTGGACGGAGCCATTAGCAATCAGCCCCAGCATTTT | CASSLDGAISNQPQHF
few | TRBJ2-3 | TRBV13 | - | TGTGCCAGCCTTCTCGCGAGGGATTCCACAGATACGCAGTATTTT | CASLLARDSTDTQYF
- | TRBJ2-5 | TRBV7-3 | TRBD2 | TGTGCCAGCAGCAAAAGCGGGGGAAGAGAGACCCAGTACTTC | CASSKSGGRETQYF
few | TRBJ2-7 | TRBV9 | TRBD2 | TGTGCCAGCAGCCCCTTCGTGACTAGCAACTACGAGCAGTACTTC | CASSPFVTSNYEQYF
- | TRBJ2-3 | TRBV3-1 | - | TGTGCCAGCAGCCGAGGCCGTTTAGCGACCGCGTCGGGGCAGTATTTT | CASSRGRLATASGQYF
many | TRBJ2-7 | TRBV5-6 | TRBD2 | TGTGCCAGCAGCTCCGGGACTAGGTCCTACGAGCAGTACTTC | CASSSGTRSYEQYF
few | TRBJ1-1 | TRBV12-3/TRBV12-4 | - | TGTGCCAGCAGCCCCCCACTCACCGTTGAAGCTTTCTTT | CASSPPLTVEAFF
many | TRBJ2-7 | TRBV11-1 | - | TGTGCCAGCAGCGACCGGGACATGAACTACGAGCAGTACTTC | CASSDRDMNYEQYF
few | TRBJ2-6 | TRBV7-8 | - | TGTGCCAGCAGCGCCTATGGCACCCTCTCTGGGGCCAACGTCCTGACTTTC | CASSAYGTLSGANVLTF
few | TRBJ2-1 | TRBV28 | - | TGTGCCATCCAGGGGACCGATGAGCAGTTCTTC | CAIQGTDEQFF
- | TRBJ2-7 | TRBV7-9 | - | TGTGCCAGCAGCTCCACCCTTAAGGGGGGGGTAGACGAGCAGTACTTC | CASSSTLKGGVDEQYF
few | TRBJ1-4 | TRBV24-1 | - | TGTGCCACCAGTGAGGGGTTGGGCGAAAAACTGTTTTTT | CATSEGLGEKLFF
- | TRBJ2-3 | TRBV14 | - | TGTGCCAGCAGCCCTTCCGAGGACATCTCTAGCACAGATACGCAGTATTTT | CASSPSEDISSTDTQYF
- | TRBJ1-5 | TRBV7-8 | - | TGTGCCAGCAGCTTAGGGCCCTCTGGTCTTGGCAATCAGCCCCAGCATTTT | CASSLGPSGLGNQPQHF
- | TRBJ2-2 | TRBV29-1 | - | TGCAGCACATTGACGGGGGCCGGGGAGCTGTTTTTT | CSTLTGAGELFF
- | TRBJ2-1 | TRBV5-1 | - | TGCGCCAGCAGCCCTGGCCTGACAGACTACAATGAGCAGTTCTTC | CASSPGLTDYNEQFF
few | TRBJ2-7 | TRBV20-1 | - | TGCAGTGCTAGAGATCCTGGCACCTCATACGAGCAGTACTTC | CSARDPGTSYEQYF
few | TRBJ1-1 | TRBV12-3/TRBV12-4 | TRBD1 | TGTGCCAGCAGAGGAGACAGGGAGGGGGGGAACACTGAAGCTTTCTTT | CASRGDREGGNTEAFF
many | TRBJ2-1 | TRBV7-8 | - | TGTGCCAGCAGCTTAGAGACAGAGTACAATGAGCAGTTCTTC | CASSLETEYNEQFF